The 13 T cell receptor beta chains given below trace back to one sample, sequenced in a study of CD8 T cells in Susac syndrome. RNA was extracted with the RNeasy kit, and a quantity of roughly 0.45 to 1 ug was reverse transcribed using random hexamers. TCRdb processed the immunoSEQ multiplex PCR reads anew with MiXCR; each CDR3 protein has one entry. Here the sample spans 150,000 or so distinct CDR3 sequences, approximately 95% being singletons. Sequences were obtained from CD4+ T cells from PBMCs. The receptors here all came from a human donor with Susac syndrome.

CDR3 amino acids: CSARGTGITDTQYF. DNA of the CDR3: TGCAGTGCTAGAGGGACAGGGATCACAGATACGCAGTATTTT. The V and J genes are TRBV20-1 and TRBJ2-3; 8 nucleotides agree with TRBD1. Trimming took 1 base from V and 2 from J; bases not matched to a gene: 2. There are 14 residues in the CDR3. The V gene's germline CDR1 is DFQATT and CDR2 SNEGSKA (reference sequence).

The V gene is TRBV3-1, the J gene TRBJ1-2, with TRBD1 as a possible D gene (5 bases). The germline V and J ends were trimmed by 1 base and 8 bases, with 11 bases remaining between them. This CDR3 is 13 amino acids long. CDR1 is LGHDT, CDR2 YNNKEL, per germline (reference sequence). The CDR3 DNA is TGTGCCAGCAGCCAAGTTCAGGGTGGCGGCTACACCTTC. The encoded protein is CASSQVQGGGYTF.

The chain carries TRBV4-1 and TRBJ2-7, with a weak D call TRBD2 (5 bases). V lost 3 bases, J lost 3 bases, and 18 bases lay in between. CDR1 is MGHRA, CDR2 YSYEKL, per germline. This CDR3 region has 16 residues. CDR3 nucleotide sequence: TGCGCCAGCAGCCACGGATTGGGTGGGAGCTTCTACGAGCAGTACTTC. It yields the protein CASSHGLGGSFYEQYF.

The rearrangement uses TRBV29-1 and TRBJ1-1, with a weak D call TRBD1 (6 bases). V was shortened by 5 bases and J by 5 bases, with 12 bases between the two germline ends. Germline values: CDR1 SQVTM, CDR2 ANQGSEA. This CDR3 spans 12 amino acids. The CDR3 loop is CSVKSRGTEAFF. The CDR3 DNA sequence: TGCAGCGTTAAGAGCAGGGGAACTGAAGCTTTCTTT. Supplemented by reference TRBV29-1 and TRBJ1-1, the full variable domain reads SAVISQKPSRDICQRGTSLTIQCQVDSQVTMMFWYRQQPGQSLTLIATANQGSEATYESGFVIDKFPISRPNLTFSTLTVSNMSPEDSSIYLCSVKSRGTEAFFGQGTRLTVV.

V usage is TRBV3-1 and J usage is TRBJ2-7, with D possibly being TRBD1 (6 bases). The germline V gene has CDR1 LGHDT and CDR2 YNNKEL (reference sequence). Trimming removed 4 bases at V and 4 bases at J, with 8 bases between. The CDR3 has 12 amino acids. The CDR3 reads CASSRTEYEQYF. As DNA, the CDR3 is TGTGCCAGCAGCCGGACAGAGTACGAGCAGTACTTC.

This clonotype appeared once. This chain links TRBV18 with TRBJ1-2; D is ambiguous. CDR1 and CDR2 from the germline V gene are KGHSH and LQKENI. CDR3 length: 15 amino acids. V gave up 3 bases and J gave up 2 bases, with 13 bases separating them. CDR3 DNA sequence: TGTGCCAGCTCACCCTCGACACAGTTCAACTATGGCTACACCTTC. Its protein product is CASSPSTQFNYGYTF.

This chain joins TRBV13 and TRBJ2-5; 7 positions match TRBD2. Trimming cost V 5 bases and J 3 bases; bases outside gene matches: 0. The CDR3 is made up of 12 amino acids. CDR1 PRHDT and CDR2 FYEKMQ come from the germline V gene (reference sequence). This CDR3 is CASSRGEETQYF. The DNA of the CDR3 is TGTGCCAGCAGCCGGGGGGAAGAGACCCAGTACTTC.

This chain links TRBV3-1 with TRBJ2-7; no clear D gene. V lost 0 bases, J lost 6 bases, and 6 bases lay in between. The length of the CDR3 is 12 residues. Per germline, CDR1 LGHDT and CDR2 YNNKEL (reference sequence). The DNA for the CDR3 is TGTGCCAGCAGCCAAGATTTGGGCGAGCAGTACTTC. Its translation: CASSQDLGEQYF.

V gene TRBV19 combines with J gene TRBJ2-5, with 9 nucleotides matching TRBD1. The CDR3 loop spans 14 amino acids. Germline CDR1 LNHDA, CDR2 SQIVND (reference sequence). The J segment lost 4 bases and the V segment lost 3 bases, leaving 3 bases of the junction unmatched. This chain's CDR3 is CASSIRDRVETQYF. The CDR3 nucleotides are TGTGCCAGTAGTATCCGGGACAGGGTAGAGACCCAGTACTTC.

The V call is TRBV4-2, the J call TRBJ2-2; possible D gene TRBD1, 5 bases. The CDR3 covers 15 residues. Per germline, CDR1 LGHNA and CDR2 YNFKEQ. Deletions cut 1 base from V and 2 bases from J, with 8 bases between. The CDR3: CASSQVQVNTGELFF. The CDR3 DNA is TGTGCCAGCAGCCAAGTACAGGTTAACACCGGGGAGCTGTTTTTT.

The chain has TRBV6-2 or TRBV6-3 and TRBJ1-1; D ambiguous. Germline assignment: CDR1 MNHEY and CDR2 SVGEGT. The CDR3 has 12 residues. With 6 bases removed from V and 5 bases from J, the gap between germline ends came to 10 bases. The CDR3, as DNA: TGTGCCAGCAGCCAAAAGCGGACTGAAGCTTTCTTT. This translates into CASSQKRTEAFF.

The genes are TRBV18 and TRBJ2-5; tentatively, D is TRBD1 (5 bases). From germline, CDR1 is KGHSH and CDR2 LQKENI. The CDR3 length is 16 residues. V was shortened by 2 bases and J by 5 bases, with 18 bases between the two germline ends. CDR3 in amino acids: CASSPNIRVWAETQYF. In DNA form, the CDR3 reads TGTGCCAGCTCACCAAATATCAGGGTCTGGGCGGAGACCCAGTACTTC. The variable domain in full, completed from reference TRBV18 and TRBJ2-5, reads NAGVMQNPRHLVRRRGQEARLRCSPMKGHSHVYWYRQLPEEGLKFMVYLQKENIIDESGMPKERFSAEFPKEGPSILRIQQVVRGDSAAYFCASSPNIRVWAETQYFGPGTRLLVL.

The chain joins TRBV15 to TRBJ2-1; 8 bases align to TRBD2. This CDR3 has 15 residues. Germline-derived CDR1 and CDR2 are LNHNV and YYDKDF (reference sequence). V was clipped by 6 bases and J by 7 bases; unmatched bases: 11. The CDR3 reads CATSQRSGSRNEQFF. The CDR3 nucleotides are TGTGCCACCAGTCAGAGGAGCGGGAGTCGAAATGAGCAGTTCTTC.